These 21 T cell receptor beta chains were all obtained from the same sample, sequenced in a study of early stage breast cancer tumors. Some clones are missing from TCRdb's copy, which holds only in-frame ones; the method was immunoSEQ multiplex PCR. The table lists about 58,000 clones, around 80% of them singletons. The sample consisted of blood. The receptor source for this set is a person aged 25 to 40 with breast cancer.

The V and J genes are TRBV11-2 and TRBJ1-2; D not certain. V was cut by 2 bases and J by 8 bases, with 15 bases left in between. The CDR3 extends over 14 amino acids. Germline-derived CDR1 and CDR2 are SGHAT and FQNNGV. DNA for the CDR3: TGTGCCAGCAGCTTAACCTCCGTCTCGGTCGGCTACACCTTC. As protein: CASSLTSVSVGYTF.

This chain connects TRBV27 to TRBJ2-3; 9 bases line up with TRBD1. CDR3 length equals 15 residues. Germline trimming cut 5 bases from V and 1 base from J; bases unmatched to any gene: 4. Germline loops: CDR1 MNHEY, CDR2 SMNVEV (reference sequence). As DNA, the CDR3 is TGTGCCAGCAGTCTAAGGACAGGGGGCACAGATACGCAGTATTTT. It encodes CASSLRTGGTDTQYF.

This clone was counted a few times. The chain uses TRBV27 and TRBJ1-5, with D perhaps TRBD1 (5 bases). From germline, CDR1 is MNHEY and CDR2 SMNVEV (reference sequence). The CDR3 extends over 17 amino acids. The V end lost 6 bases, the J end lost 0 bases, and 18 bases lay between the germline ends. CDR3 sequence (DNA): TGTGCCAGCAGAAAAGGGGCAACAGGTTTTAGCAATCAGCCCCAGCATTTT. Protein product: CASRKGATGFSNQPQHF.

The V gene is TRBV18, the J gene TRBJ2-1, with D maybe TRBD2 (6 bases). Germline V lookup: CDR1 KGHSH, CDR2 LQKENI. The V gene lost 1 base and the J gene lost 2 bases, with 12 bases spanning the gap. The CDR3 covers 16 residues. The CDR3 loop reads CASSPQGGATYNEQFF. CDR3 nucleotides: TGTGCCAGCTCACCACAGGGCGGGGCTACCTACAATGAGCAGTTCTTC.

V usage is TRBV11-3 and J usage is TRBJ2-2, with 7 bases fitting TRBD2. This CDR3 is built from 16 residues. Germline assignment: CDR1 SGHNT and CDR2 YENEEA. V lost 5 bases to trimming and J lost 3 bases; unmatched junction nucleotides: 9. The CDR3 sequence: CASSPVWGGDTGELFF. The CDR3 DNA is TGTGCCAGCAGCCCAGTGTGGGGGGGGGACACCGGGGAGCTGTTTTTT.

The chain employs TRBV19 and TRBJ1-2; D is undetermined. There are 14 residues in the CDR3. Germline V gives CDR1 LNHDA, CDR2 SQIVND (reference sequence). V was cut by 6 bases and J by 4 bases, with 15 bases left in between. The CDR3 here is CASSPGRPLYGYTF. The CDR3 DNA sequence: TGTGCCAGTAGCCCCGGCCGACCACTCTATGGCTACACCTTC.

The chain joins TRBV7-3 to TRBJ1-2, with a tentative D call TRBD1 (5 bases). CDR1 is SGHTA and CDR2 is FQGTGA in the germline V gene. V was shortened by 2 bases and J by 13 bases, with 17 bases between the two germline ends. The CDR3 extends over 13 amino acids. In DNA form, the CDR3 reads TGTGCCAGCAGCTTAGACCCCCAAGGGGTGGCCACCTTC. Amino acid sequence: CASSLDPQGVATF.

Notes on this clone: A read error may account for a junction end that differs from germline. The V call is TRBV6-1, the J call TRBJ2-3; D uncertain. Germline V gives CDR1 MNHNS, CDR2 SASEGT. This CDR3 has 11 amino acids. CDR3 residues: CASSQAEVQYF. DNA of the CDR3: TGTGCCAGCAGTCAAGCAGAGGTCCAGTATTTT.

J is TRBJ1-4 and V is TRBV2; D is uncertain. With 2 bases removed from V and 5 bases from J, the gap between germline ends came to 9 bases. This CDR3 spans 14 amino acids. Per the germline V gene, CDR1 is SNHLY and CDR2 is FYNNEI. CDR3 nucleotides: TGTGCCAGCAGTGAAAGGCCATTAAATGAAAAACTGTTTTTT. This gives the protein CASSERPLNEKLFF.

CDR3 DNA: TGTGCCAGCAGCTCCGGGACCTGGCAGTTCTTC. Translated, it gives CASSSGTWQFF. The V call is TRBV7-6, the J call TRBJ2-1, with D possibly called TRBD1 or TRBD2 (5 bases each). Trimming left V 4 bases short and J 12 bases short, with 10 bases between. This CDR3 region has 11 residues. The germline gives CDR1 SGHVS, CDR2 FNYEAQ.

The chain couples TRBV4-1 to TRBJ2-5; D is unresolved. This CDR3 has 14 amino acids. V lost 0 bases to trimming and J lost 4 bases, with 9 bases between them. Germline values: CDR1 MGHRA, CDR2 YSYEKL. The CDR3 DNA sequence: TGCGCCAGCAGCCAAGATATCGGCAGAGAGACCCAGTACTTC. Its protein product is CASSQDIGRETQYF.

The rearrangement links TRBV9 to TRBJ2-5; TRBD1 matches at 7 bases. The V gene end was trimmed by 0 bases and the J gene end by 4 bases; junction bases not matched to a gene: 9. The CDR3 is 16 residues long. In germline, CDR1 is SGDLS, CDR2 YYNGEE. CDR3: CASSVDLGAGGETQYF. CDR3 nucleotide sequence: TGTGCCAGCAGCGTAGATCTGGGCGCAGGGGGAGAGACCCAGTACTTC.

The CDR3 reads CASSAAGPLKTQYF. CDR3 coding DNA: TGTGCCAGCAGCGCCGCGGGCCCCCTGAAGACCCAGTACTTC. V gene TRBV7-8 combines with J gene TRBJ2-5; TRBD2 is a possible D gene (5 bases). Germline CDR1 is SGHVS and CDR2 is FQNEAQ. V gave up 5 bases and J gave up 6 bases, with 16 bases separating them. CDR3 size: 14 residues.

DNA of the CDR3: TGTGCCAGCAGCTTATCCGGACGGATTAACTATGGCTACACCTTC. As protein: CASSLSGRINYGYTF. The rearrangement joins TRBV7-2 to TRBJ1-2; D is uncertain. The CDR3 has 15 residues. V was cut by 2 bases and J by 1 base, with 11 bases left in between. CDR1 and CDR2 (germline): SGHTA, FQGNSA. Full variable domain (outside the CDR3, taken from reference TRBV7-2 and TRBJ1-2): GAGVSQSPSNKVTEKGKDVELRCDPISGHTALYWYRQSLGQGLEFLIYFQGNSAPDKSGLPSDRFSAERTGGSVSTLTIQRTQQEDSAVYLCASSLSGRINYGYTFGSGTRLTVV.

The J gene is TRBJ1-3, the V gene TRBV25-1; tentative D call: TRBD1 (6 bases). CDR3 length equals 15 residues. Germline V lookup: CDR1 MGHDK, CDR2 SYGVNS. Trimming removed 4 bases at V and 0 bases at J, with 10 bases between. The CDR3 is CASSGLQGSGNTIYF. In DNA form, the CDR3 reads TGTGCCAGCAGTGGATTACAGGGCTCTGGAAACACCATATATTTT.

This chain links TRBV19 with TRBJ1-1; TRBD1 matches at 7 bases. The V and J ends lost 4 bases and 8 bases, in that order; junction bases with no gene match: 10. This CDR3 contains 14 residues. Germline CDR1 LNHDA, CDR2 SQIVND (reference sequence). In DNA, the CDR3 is TGTGCCAGTAGTAACCGGGACAGCCCCAGGGAAGCTTTCTTT. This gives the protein CASSNRDSPREAFF.

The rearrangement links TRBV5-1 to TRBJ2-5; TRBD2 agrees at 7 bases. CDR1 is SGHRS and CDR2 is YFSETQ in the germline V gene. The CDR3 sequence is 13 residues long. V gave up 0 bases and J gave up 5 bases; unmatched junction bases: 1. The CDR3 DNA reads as TGCGCCAGCAGCTTGGCCGGGAGGGAGACCCAGTACTTC. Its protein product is CASSLAGRETQYF.

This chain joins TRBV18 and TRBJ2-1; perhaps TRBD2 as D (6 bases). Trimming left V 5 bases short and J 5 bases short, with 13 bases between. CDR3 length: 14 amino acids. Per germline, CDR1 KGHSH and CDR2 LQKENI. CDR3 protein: CASSSGTLNNEQFF. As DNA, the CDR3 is TGTGCCAGCTCATCCGGGACTCTCAACAATGAGCAGTTCTTC. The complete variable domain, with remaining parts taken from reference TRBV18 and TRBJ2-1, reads NAGVMQNPRHLVRRRGQEARLRCSPMKGHSHVYWYRQLPEEGLKFMVYLQKENIIDESGMPKERFSAEFPKEGPSILRIQQVVRGDSAAYFCASSSGTLNNEQFFGPGTRLTVL.

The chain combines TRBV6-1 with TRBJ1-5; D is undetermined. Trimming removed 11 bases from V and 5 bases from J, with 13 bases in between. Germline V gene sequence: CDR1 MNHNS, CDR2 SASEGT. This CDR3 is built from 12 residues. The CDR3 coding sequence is TGTGCCGCCCAGTGGGGTTATCAGCCCCAGCATTTT. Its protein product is CAAQWGYQPQHF.

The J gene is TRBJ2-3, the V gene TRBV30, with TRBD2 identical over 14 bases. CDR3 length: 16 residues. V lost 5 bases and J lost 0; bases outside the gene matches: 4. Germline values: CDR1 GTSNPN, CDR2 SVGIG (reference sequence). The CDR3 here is CAWGTSGSASTDTQYF. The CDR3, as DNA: TGTGCCTGGGGGACTAGCGGGAGCGCGAGCACAGATACGCAGTATTTT.

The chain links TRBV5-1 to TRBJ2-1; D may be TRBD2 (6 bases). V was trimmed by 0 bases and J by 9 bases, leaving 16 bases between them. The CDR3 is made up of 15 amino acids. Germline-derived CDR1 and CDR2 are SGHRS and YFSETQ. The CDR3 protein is CASSLGRALGGEQFF. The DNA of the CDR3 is TGCGCCAGCAGCTTGGGGAGGGCCCTCGGTGGTGAGCAGTTCTTC.